These 26 T cell receptor beta chains came from one sample sequenced in a study of response to subunit inactivated influenza vaccine. MiXCR was run by TCRdb on the RT-PCR reads, yielding one entry per CDR3 protein. The sample lists about 780,000 distinct CDR3 sequences; 15% to 20% were seen once. This specimen consisted of PBMCs from blood, obtained 5 days after vaccination. The receptors were sampled from a man in his fifties or sixties who received an inactivated influenza vaccine.

This chain joins TRBV6-5 and TRBJ2-5, with a tentative D call TRBD2 (6 bases). V lost 0 bases and J lost 10, with 12 bases in between. Germline V gene lookup returns CDR1 MNHEY and CDR2 SVGAGI. The CDR3 covers 13 residues. The CDR3 nucleotides read TGTGCCAGCAGTTACTCGACTAGAGTGAGCCAGTACTTC. Translated: CASSYSTRVSQYF.

In regard to this clonotype: No DNA is shown, since the ends of the CDR3 on it are uncertain; the CDR3 is the one TCRdb lists. CDR3: CASSIMGVGAGTEVFF. The chain recombines TRBV27 with TRBJ1-1; TRBD1, the table's D call, lacks a check against the DNA. CDR1 is MNHEY and CDR2 is SMNVEV in the germline V gene (reference sequence). 16 amino acids form the CDR3, both terminal residues included.

This clonotype was seen repeatedly, ten times or more. The chain uses TRBV30 and TRBJ2-5, with D possibly being TRBD2 (7 bases). The V end lost 2 bases, the J end lost 5 bases, and 15 bases lay between the germline ends. The CDR3 is 14 residues long. Germline CDR1 GTSNPN, CDR2 SVGIG (reference sequence). The CDR3 DNA follows: TGTGCCTGGAGTATCCCCAGGGGAGGGGAGACCCAGTACTTC. Amino acid sequence: CAWSIPRGGETQYF. Using reference TRBV30 and TRBJ2-5 for the parts outside the CDR3, the full variable domain is SQTIHQWPATLVQPVGSPLSLECTVEGTSNPNLYWYRQAAGRGLQLLFYSVGIGQISSEVPQNLSASRPQDRQFILSSKKLLLSDSGFYLCAWSIPRGGETQYFGPGTRLLVL.

This clonotype was seen only a few times. The gene calls are TRBV7-2 and TRBJ1-1, with D unresolved. The CDR3 loop spans 16 amino acids. Germline CDR1 reads SGHTA; CDR2 reads FQGNSA. Trimming shortened V by 1 base and J by 1 base, and 13 bases separated the two germline ends. CDR3 sequence reads: CASSLVGRKQNTEAFF. The CDR3 DNA is TGTGCCAGCAGCTTAGTTGGCAGGAAACAGAACACTGAAGCTTTCTTT.

This chain links TRBV5-6 with TRBJ1-1, with D possibly being TRBD1 (5 bases). Germline loops: CDR1 SGHDT, CDR2 YYEEEE. CDR3 size: 12 residues. The germline V and J ends were trimmed by 7 bases and 4 bases, with 11 bases remaining between them. In DNA form, the CDR3 reads TGTGCCAGCGGGAGCCAGGGCACTGAAGCTTTCTTT. Its protein is CASGSQGTEAFF.

The chain employs TRBV18 and TRBJ1-2, with D uncertain. Germline CDR1 and CDR2: KGHSH and LQKENI. The CDR3 is 13 residues long. Trimming cost V 1 base and J 4 bases, with 7 bases left between them. The CDR3 sequence is CASSPLTVYGYTF. The CDR3 DNA follows: TGTGCCAGCTCACCACTTACGGTCTATGGCTACACCTTC.

The chain uses TRBV7-9 and TRBJ2-7, with 14 bases fitting TRBD2. V gave up 2 bases and J gave up 7 bases; unmatched junction bases: 7. Germline CDR1 reads SEHNR; CDR2 reads FQNEAQ (reference sequence). The CDR3 is made up of 16 amino acids. The CDR3 sequence is CASSLTGTSGSREQYF. The CDR3 region has the DNA TGTGCCAGCAGCTTAACCGGGACTAGCGGGAGCAGAGAGCAGTACTTC.

The rearrangement joins TRBV11-2 to TRBJ1-2; no clear D. CDR3 length equals 14 residues. The V end was cut by 1 base, the J end by 4 bases, with 10 bases between. CDR1 and CDR2 (germline): SGHAT, FQNNGV. The CDR3 DNA reads as TGTGCCAGCAGCTTAGGTAGTACTAGCTATGGCTACACCTTC. Translating it yields CASSLGSTSYGYTF.

There are many counts of this clonotype. V gene TRBV5-1 combines with J gene TRBJ2-1, with D maybe TRBD1 (5 bases). The length of the CDR3 is 13 residues. CDR1 and CDR2 (germline): SGHRS, YFSETQ. Deletions cut 4 bases from V and 6 bases from J, with 11 bases between. The CDR3 loop reads CASSPGILNEQFF. Written as DNA, the CDR3 is TGCGCCAGCAGCCCAGGGATCCTCAATGAGCAGTTCTTC.

This clonotype was detected a few times. The chain uses TRBV20-1 and TRBJ2-3; 7 nucleotides match TRBD2. V lost 6 bases and J lost 2; bases outside the gene matches: 2. This CDR3 spans 12 amino acids. Germline V gives CDR1 DFQATT, CDR2 SNEGSKA (reference sequence). The CDR3 coding sequence is TGCAGTGCGGGAGGGGACACAGATACGCAGTATTTT. This sequence encodes CSAGGDTDTQYF.

This clonotype came up a few times. The chain recombines TRBV9 with TRBJ2-3; 7 positions match TRBD2. Per the germline V gene, CDR1 is SGDLS and CDR2 is YYNGEE. CDR3 length: 13 residues. V was pared by 7 bases and J by 3 bases, with 5 bases of the junction left unmatched. Here the CDR3 DNA reads TGTGCCAGCGGGAGGGCCGAAACAGATACGCAGTATTTT. The encoded protein is CASGRAETDTQYF.

This rearrangement joins TRBV4-1 to TRBJ2-7; 10 bases align to TRBD1. V was clipped by 2 bases and J by 5 bases; unmatched bases: 6. The CDR3 contains 15 residues. Germline V gives CDR1 MGHRA, CDR2 YSYEKL. CDR3 protein: CASSQPGQGGDEQYF. CDR3 sequence (DNA): TGCGCCAGCAGCCAACCCGGACAGGGGGGGGACGAGCAGTACTTC.

The chain is built from TRBV11-2 and TRBJ2-1; TRBD2 matches at 7 bases. V trimming: 8 bases; J trimming: 15 bases; junction bases outside the gene matches: 10. CDR1 is SGHAT and CDR2 is FQNNGV in the germline V gene. The CDR3 has 11 amino acids. The CDR3 nucleotides are TGTGCCAGCTGCCAAGGACTAGAAGCGTTCTTC. Translated: CASCQGLEAFF.

The chain joins TRBV28 to TRBJ2-5; a weak D match, TRBD1 (5 bases). The germline V gene encodes CDR1 MDHEN and CDR2 SYDVKM. CDR3 length: 15 amino acids. Trimming cost V 1 base and J 5 bases, with 14 bases left between them. CDR3 bases: TGTGCCAGCAGTTTATTTGCGCCAGGGCAGGAGACCCAGTACTTC. This gives the protein CASSLFAPGQETQYF.

The rearrangement links TRBV7-8 to TRBJ1-1; D is uncertain. The CDR3 is 17 residues long. Germline V gene sequence: CDR1 SGHVS, CDR2 FQNEAQ. Deletions cut 1 base from V and 1 base from J, with 16 bases between. The CDR3 DNA follows: TGTGCCAGCAGCTTAGGGCGGGCCGCCTTTTCGAACACTGAAGCTTTCTTT. It encodes CASSLGRAAFSNTEAFF.

This clonotype occurred a few times. The CDR3 DNA reads as TGCGCCAGCAGTCCACAGGGGCTAGCGGGGAATGAGCAGTTCTTC. Protein sequence: CASSPQGLAGNEQFF. J is TRBJ2-1 and V is TRBV4-3; TRBD2 matches at 9 bases. Losses at the gene ends were 6 bases for V and 7 bases for J; bases not matched to a gene: 10. CDR1 and CDR2 from the germline V gene are LGHNA and YSLEER. The length of the CDR3 is 15 residues.

This chain connects TRBV7-9 to TRBJ2-7; 7 bases fit TRBD2. J gave up 3 bases and V 5 bases, and 13 bases lay outside the gene matches. This CDR3 contains 16 residues. The germline CDR1 and CDR2 sequences are SEHNR and FQNEAQ (reference sequence). The CDR3: CASSPGLAGVNYEQYF. The CDR3 DNA reads as TGTGCCAGCAGCCCCGGTTTAGCGGGTGTTAACTACGAGCAGTACTTC. Based on the CDR3 plus reference TRBV7-9 and TRBJ2-7, the full variable domain is DTGVSQNPRHKITKRGQNVTFRCDPISEHNRLYWYRQTLGQGPEFLTYFQNEAQLEKSRLLSDRFSAERPKGSFSTLEIQRTEQGDSAMYLCASSPGLAGVNYEQYFGPGTRLTVT.

In this sample, this clonotype turned up many times. This sequence joins TRBV7-2 and TRBJ2-7; a weak D match, TRBD1 (5 bases). This CDR3 is 14 amino acids long. Trimming took off 3 bases at V and 1 base at J, with 10 bases between the two ends. Germline CDR1 reads SGHTA; CDR2 reads FQGNSA. The CDR3 sequence is CASSLVPGSYEQYF. The CDR3 nucleotides read TGTGCCAGCAGCTTGGTTCCAGGGTCCTACGAGCAGTACTTC. The whole variable domain, remainder taken from reference TRBV7-2 and TRBJ2-7, is GAGVSQSPSNKVTEKGKDVELRCDPISGHTALYWYRQSLGQGLEFLIYFQGNSAPDKSGLPSDRFSAERTGGSVSTLTIQRTQQEDSAVYLCASSLVPGSYEQYFGPGTRLTVT.

This rearrangement joins TRBV4-3 to TRBJ1-1; D call uncertain. The CDR3 is made up of 15 amino acids. The germline V gene has CDR1 LGHNA and CDR2 YSLEER. V was cut by 1 base and J by 5 bases, with 14 bases left in between. The CDR3 loop is CASSQGYSGRTEAFF. The CDR3 DNA follows: TGCGCCAGCAGCCAAGGGTATTCAGGTAGGACTGAAGCTTTCTTT.

The J gene is TRBJ2-2, the V gene TRBV9, with a tentative D call TRBD2 (5 bases). V was shortened by 3 bases and J by 3 bases, with 9 bases between the two germline ends. This CDR3 comprises 14 residues. Per the germline V gene, CDR1 is SGDLS and CDR2 is YYNGEE. CDR3 nucleotide sequence: TGTGCCAGCAGCGGGGAGAGGGACACCGGGGAGCTGTTTTTT. Translation: CASSGERDTGELFF.

The chain couples TRBV29-1 to TRBJ2-3; no reliable D call. Trimming cost V 4 bases and J 2 bases, with 10 bases left between them. The CDR3 extends over 13 amino acids. Per the germline V gene, CDR1 is SQVTM and CDR2 is ANQGSEA. CDR3 DNA sequence: TGCAGCGTTGTGCCATCCTCCACAGATACGCAGTATTTT. Residues: CSVVPSSTDTQYF.

Worth noting for this clonotype: The junction shows a germline mismatch at one end, possibly a read error. The genes are TRBV7-9 and TRBJ2-2; 7 nucleotides line up with TRBD1. Germline V gives CDR1 SEHNR, CDR2 FQNEAQ (reference sequence). This CDR3 contains 15 residues. The CDR3 is CASSLTTGNTGELLF. The CDR3 coding sequence is TGTGCCAGCAGCTTAACGACAGGGAACACCGGGGAGCTGCTTTTT.

J is TRBJ2-1 and V is TRBV4-1; 9 nucleotides line up with TRBD2. V lost 4 bases and J lost 8; bases outside the gene matches: 9. CDR1 and CDR2 (germline): MGHRA, YSYEKL. CDR3 length: 15 amino acids. CDR3 loop: CASSPKAGGFDEQFF. The CDR3 region has the DNA TGCGCCAGCAGCCCCAAGGCGGGAGGGTTTGATGAGCAGTTCTTC.

This clonotype has only a few counts. This sequence joins TRBV2 and TRBJ2-7; maybe TRBD2 (6 bases). The CDR3 contains 15 residues. The germline CDR1 and CDR2 sequences are SNHLY and FYNNEI. The germline V and J ends were trimmed by 4 bases and 6 bases, with 19 bases remaining between them. In DNA form, the CDR3 reads TGTGCCAGCAGTGTGCGGGACTCCCCGGAGGCCGAGCAGTACTTC. Translated: CASSVRDSPEAEQYF.

This clonotype was seen a few times. The rearrangement links TRBV7-9 to TRBJ2-7, with D unresolved. In germline, CDR1 is SEHNR, CDR2 FQNEAQ (reference sequence). V lost 2 bases and J 1 base, leaving 9 bases between the germline ends. CDR3 length equals 14 residues. The CDR3 coding sequence is TGTGCCAGCAGCTTATCCAGCGCTTCCTACGAGCAGTACTTC. Translating gives CASSLSSASYEQYF.

This clonotype was observed a few times. The genes are TRBV5-1 and TRBJ2-7; no clear D. Trimming removed 0 bases at V and 5 bases at J, with 9 bases between. CDR3 length: 13 amino acids. Germline V gene lookup returns CDR1 SGHRS and CDR2 YFSETQ. As DNA, the CDR3 is TGCGCCAGCAGCTTGGTTCAGCATGACGAGCAGTACTTC. Translating gives CASSLVQHDEQYF.